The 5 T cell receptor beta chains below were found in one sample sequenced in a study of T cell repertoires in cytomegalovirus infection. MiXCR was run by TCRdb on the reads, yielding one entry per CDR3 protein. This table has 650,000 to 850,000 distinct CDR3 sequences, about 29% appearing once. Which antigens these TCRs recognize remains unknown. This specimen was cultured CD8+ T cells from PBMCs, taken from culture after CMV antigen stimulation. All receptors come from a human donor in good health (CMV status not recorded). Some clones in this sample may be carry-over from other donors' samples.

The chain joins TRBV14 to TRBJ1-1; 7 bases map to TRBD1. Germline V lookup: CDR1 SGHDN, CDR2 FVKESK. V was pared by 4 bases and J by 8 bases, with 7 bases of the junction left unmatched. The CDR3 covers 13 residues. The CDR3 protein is CASSRFRDSEAFF. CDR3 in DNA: TGTGCCAGCAGCCGATTCCGGGACAGCGAAGCTTTCTTT. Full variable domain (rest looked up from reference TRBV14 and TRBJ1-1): EAGVTQFPSHSVIEKGQTVTLRCDPISGHDNLYWYRRVMGKEIKFLLHFVKESKQDESGMPNNRFLAERTGGTYSTLKVQPAELEDSGVYFCASSRFRDSEAFFGQGTRLTVV.

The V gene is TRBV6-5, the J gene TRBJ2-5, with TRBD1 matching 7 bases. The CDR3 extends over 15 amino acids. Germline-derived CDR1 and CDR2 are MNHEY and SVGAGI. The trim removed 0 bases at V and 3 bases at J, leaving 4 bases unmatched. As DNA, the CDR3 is TGTGCCAGCAGTTACTCCTCCGGGACAGAAGAGACCCAGTACTTC. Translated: CASSYSSGTEETQYF.

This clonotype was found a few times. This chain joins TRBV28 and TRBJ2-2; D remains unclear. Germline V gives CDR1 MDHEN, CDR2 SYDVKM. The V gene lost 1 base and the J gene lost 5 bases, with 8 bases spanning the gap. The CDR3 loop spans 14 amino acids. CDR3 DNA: TGTGCCAGCAGTTTATATATGGGGACCGGGGAGCTGTTTTTT. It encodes CASSLYMGTGELFF.

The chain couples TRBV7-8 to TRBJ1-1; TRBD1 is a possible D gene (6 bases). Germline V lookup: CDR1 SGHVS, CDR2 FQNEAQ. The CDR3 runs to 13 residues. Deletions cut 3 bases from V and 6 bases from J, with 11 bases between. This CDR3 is CASSLAGVAEAFF. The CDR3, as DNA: TGTGCCAGCAGCTTGGCAGGGGTGGCTGAAGCTTTCTTT. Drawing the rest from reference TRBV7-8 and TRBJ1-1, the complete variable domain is GAGVSQSPRYKVAKRGQDVALRCDPISGHVSLFWYQQALGQGPEFLTYFQNEAQLDKSGLPSDRFFAERPEGSVSTLKIQRTQQEDSAVYLCASSLAGVAEAFFGQGTRLTVV.

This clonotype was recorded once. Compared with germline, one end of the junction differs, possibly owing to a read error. The CDR3 sequence: CASSPTAGRYNEQIF. Written as DNA, the CDR3 is TGTGCCAGTAGTCCCACGGCGGGGAGGTACAATGAGCAGATCTTC. The chain joins TRBV19 to TRBJ2-1, with D possibly matching TRBD2 (6 bases). This CDR3 has 15 residues. Per germline, CDR1 LNHDA and CDR2 SQIVND (reference sequence).